The 10 T cell receptor beta chains in this list originate from one sample, sequenced in a study of T cells after yellow fever vaccination. Using its own MiXCR run on the 5' RACE reads, TCRdb lists one record per CDR3 protein. The sample consists of a few hundred thousand distinct CDR3 sequences, 6% to 7.5% of them appearing once. This specimen was CD4+ T cells sorted from PBMCs, taken 15 days after the yellow fever booster vaccination. These receptor sequences come from a man under 40 who received the YFV17D yellow fever vaccine.

This clonotype was picked up a small number of times. The genes are TRBV12-3 or TRBV12-4 and TRBJ2-3; D is possibly TRBD2 (5 bases). This CDR3 is built from 11 residues. Trimming pared 5 bases from V and 11 bases from J, leaving 11 bases between. CDR3 in DNA: TGTGCCAGCAGTACTACCGGGATGCAGTATTTT. Protein: CASSTTGMQYF.

This clonotype was found a few times. This sequence joins TRBV5-1 and TRBJ1-2, with 7 nucleotides matching TRBD1. The trim removed 6 bases at V and 5 bases at J, leaving 10 bases unmatched. This CDR3 has 14 residues. Germline CDR1 reads SGHRS; CDR2 reads YFSETQ. The CDR3, as DNA: TGCGCCAGCAAGATTGGGACAGCTCCGTATGGCTACACCTTC. Translated, it gives CASKIGTAPYGYTF.

The chain couples TRBV4-3 to TRBJ1-4; D remains ambiguous. The CDR3 totals 15 residues. With 1 base removed from V and 0 bases from J, the gap between germline ends came to 6 bases. Germline V lookup: CDR1 LGHNA, CDR2 YSLEER. The CDR3 coding sequence is TGCGCCAGCAGCCAAGTGGGAGCAACTAATGAAAAACTGTTTTTT. Translation: CASSQVGATNEKLFF.

The rearrangement links TRBV9 to TRBJ2-3; D perhaps matches TRBD1 (6 bases). Germline-derived CDR1 and CDR2 are SGDLS and YYNGEE. The CDR3 is made up of 15 amino acids. V was trimmed by 4 bases and J by 0 bases, leaving 12 bases between them. The DNA of the CDR3 is TGTGCCAGCAGCCCCGGACAGATCAGCACAGATACGCAGTATTTT. Translating it yields CASSPGQISTDTQYF.

This clonotype was seen ten or more times. The chain has TRBV5-1 and TRBJ2-3; 8 positions match TRBD2. V was pared by 5 bases and J by 0 bases, with 11 bases of the junction left unmatched. Germline V CDR1 and CDR2: SGHRS, YFSETQ. This CDR3 is 17 amino acids long. CDR3 nucleotide sequence: TGCGCCAGCAGGCCGGGCGGAGCGGGAGTTAGCACAGATACGCAGTATTTT. This translates into CASRPGGAGVSTDTQYF.

This clonotype was picked up many times. The V and J genes are TRBV6-6 and TRBJ1-1, with 9 bases that match TRBD1. Germline CDR1 reads MNHNY; CDR2 reads SVGAGI (reference sequence). The ends lost 5 bases at V and 2 bases at J; junction bases unmatched: 6. CDR3 size: 15 residues. The DNA of the CDR3 is TGTGCCAGCAGTAATCCGGGACAGGGAAACACTGAAGCTTTCTTT. Its protein is CASSNPGQGNTEAFF.

This clonotype was detected many times. This rearrangement joins TRBV28 to TRBJ2-3, with 7 nucleotides matching TRBD2. This CDR3 comprises 12 residues. Trimming at V came to 9 bases and at J to 5 bases, leaving 5 bases not matched to a gene. In germline, CDR1 is MDHEN, CDR2 SYDVKM. The CDR3 DNA follows: TGTGCCAGTACCGGGGGGATAGATACGCAGTATTTT. This translates into CASTGGIDTQYF.

The chain recombines TRBV7-2 with TRBJ1-1, with 7 bases matching TRBD1. Unmatched junction bases numbered 10, after V lost 0 bases and J lost 6 bases. The V gene's germline CDR1 is SGHTA and CDR2 FQGNSA. The CDR3 totals 16 residues. The DNA for the CDR3 is TGTGCCAGCAGCTTAGCTTCAACAGGGGCGCGGGCTGAAGCTTTCTTT. Protein: CASSLASTGARAEAFF.

The rearrangement joins TRBV20-1 to TRBJ2-1; 9 bases agree with TRBD2. V dropped 2 bases and J dropped 4; count of bases not matched to a gene: 6. CDR3 length equals 15 residues. Germline V gene sequence: CDR1 DFQATT, CDR2 SNEGSKA (reference sequence). The CDR3, as DNA: TGCAGTGCTAGACCCGCGGGAGGGCTTTACAATGAGCAGTTCTTC. Protein sequence: CSARPAGGLYNEQFF.

This clonotype came up a few times. V and J are TRBV27 and TRBJ1-6, with D unresolved. In germline, CDR1 is MNHEY, CDR2 SMNVEV (reference sequence). Trimming pared 3 bases from V and 9 bases from J, leaving 18 bases between. This CDR3 contains 16 residues. The DNA for the CDR3 is TGTGCCAGCAGTTTTACCTCCCGGGGTTTTAGTTCACCCCTCCACTTT. It encodes CASSFTSRGFSSPLHF.